This T cell receptor beta chain was identified during a study of cytomegalovirus exposure and HLA in healthy donors. The PCR contained 60 Vbeta and 13 Jbeta primers. Profiling relied on immunoSEQ multiplex PCR, and the TCRdb table lists in-frame clones only, not all of them. The table lists around 99,000 clones, around 80% of them singletons. The sequenced sample was PBMCs. This clonotype was sampled from a young man in good health and CMV-seropositive.

CDR3 nucleotide sequence: TGTGCCAGCAGTGAAAACAGGCCCTTCAATGAGCAGTTCTTC. This gives the protein CASSENRPFNEQFF. The chain uses TRBV6-1 and TRBJ2-1; a possible D gene is TRBD1 (5 bases). The CDR3 is made up of 14 amino acids. Looked up from germline, CDR1 is MNHNS and CDR2 is SASEGT. The germline V and J ends were trimmed by 2 bases and 6 bases, with 11 bases remaining between them.